Listed here are 3 T cell receptor beta chains from one sample, sequenced in a study of metastatic and nonmetastatic thyroid tumors. All patients were untreated before thyroid surgery. MiXCR reprocessed the PCR reads for TCRdb. The sample consists of around 14,000 clones, 3.6% of them appearing once. Sequenced sample: tumor tissue. These receptors were taken from a female donor with papillary thyroid cancer or a benign thyroid nodule (not recorded which). Some clones in this sample may be carry-over from other donors' samples.

The genes are TRBV27 and TRBJ1-6, with D possibly matching TRBD1 (5 bases). Germline values: CDR1 MNHEY, CDR2 SMNVEV (reference sequence). This CDR3 has 14 amino acids. The V end was cut by 7 bases, the J end by 1 base, with 8 bases between. The CDR3 bases are TGTGCCAGCACCGGGGGATCCTATAATTCACCCCTCCACTTT. This encodes CASTGGSYNSPLHF.

J is TRBJ2-2 and V is TRBV30; 9 bases line up with TRBD2. Germline lookup yields CDR1 GTSNPN and CDR2 SVGIG (reference sequence). The V segment lost 1 base and the J segment 5 bases; nucleotides outside the gene matches: 5. The CDR3 length is 15 residues. Here the CDR3 reads CAWSASGAETGELFF. CDR3 bases: TGTGCCTGGAGTGCTAGCGGGGCGGAAACCGGGGAGCTGTTTTTT.

This clone was observed at least ten times. CDR3 sequence: CASSYINPQETQYF. CDR3 sequence (DNA): TGTGCCAGCAGTTACATAAACCCCCAAGAGACCCAGTACTTC. V gene TRBV6-2 or TRBV6-3 combines with J gene TRBJ2-5; D unresolved. Germline values: CDR1 MNHEY, CDR2 SVGEGT. The CDR3 sequence is 14 residues long. Trimming shortened V by 2 bases and J by 1 base, and 8 bases separated the two germline ends.